This TCR beta chain was recorded in a study of Ad26.COV2.S vaccination and SARS-CoV-2 variants. Study context: Trial arm assignment for the donor was COV1001 Ad26.COV2.S. Ad26.COV2.S, an intramuscular injection, was given once or twice 56 days apart.

The CDR3 totals 18 residues. Losses at the gene ends were 0 bases for V and 3 bases for J; bases not matched to a gene: 5. Germline CDR1 KGHDR, CDR2 SFDVKD. The table came from immunoSEQ multiplex PCR; TCRdb's copy has only in-frame clones and leaves some out. The data contain about 680,000 clones, roughly 90% of them singletons. With regard to this clone: No antigen is known for it.

Whole-study findings and limits: Measurement of non-spike TCR breadth gave similar results in vaccine and placebo recipients. TCR breadth and depth analyses may have underestimated total T cell responses.

As for treatment: about 20 received Ad26.COV2.S at low or high dose, single or two shots; roughly 5 received placebo; per-sample allocation not given. Day 63 after the first injection of vaccine or placebo was the sampling time. This receptor was taken from a person between 18 and 65 years old who received the Ad26.COV2.S COVID-19 vaccine or a placebo. The specimen comprised peripheral blood, sampled in a trial of Ad26.COV2.S vaccine versus placebo. The rearrangement joins TRBV24-1 to TRBJ2-3; 13 nucleotides line up with TRBD2. The DNA of the CDR3 is TGTGCCACCAGTGATTTGCCTCGGACTAGCGGGAGTACAGATACGCAGTATTTT. It specifies CATSDLPRTSGSTDTQYF.